One and the same sample provided the 9 T cell receptor beta chains below, sequenced in a study of blood T cell repertoires in COVID-19. The table came from immunoSEQ multiplex PCR; TCRdb's copy has only in-frame clones and leaves some out. Of some 180,000 clones detected, about 90% appear once; the ten largest clones hold around 20%. The source material was peripheral blood. These TCRs come from a man aged 70 or older with active or convalescent COVID-19.

The chain combines TRBV9 with TRBJ2-1, with 9 bases identical to TRBD2. The CDR3 is made up of 14 amino acids. CDR1 SGDLS and CDR2 YYNGEE come from the germline V gene. V was clipped by 4 bases and J by 2 bases; unmatched bases: 1. The CDR3 loop is CASSPSGTYNEQFF. In DNA form, the CDR3 reads TGTGCCAGCAGCCCTAGCGGGACCTACAATGAGCAGTTCTTC.

CDR3 DNA: TGTGCCAGCAGCGTAGGACGGGTTGGAAGCTACACCTTC. Protein: CASSVGRVGSYTF. The V call is TRBV9, the J call TRBJ1-2; D call uncertain. In germline, CDR1 is SGDLS, CDR2 YYNGEE. Trimming took off 0 bases at V and 9 bases at J, with 12 bases between the two ends. CDR3 length equals 13 residues.

The chain carries TRBV15 and TRBJ1-2; D is uncertain. The ends were cut back, 1 base at V and 2 bases at J, with 20 bases in the middle. Germline V gene lookup returns CDR1 LNHNV and CDR2 YYDKDF (reference sequence). There are 18 residues in the CDR3. Here the CDR3 DNA reads TGTGCCACCAGCAGAGCGGTCTTAGGGCCCTCGGGGAACTATGGCTACACCTTC. This sequence encodes CATSRAVLGPSGNYGYTF.

This sequence joins TRBV5-6 and TRBJ1-1; 8 bases are a match to TRBD1. CDR1 is SGHDT, CDR2 YYEEEE, per germline. The ends lost 4 bases at V and 4 bases at J; junction bases unmatched: 3. The CDR3 spans 13 residues. In DNA form, the CDR3 reads TGTGCCAGCAGCAGCGACAGGGGCACTGAAGCTTTCTTT. Protein sequence: CASSSDRGTEAFF.

The chain has TRBV19 and TRBJ1-4; D gene ambiguous. The CDR3 consists of 16 residues. Trimming took 5 bases from V and 2 from J, leaving 15 bases between them. Germline V gene data show CDR1 as LNHDA and CDR2 as SQIVND (reference sequence). The CDR3: CASSYGGVATNEKLFF. In nucleotides, the CDR3 is TGTGCCAGTAGTTACGGAGGAGTGGCGACTAATGAAAAACTGTTTTTT. The full variable domain, completed using reference TRBV19 and TRBJ1-4, is DGGITQSPKYLFRKEGQNVTLSCEQNLNHDAMYWYRQDPGQGLRLIYYSQIVNDFQKGDIAEGYSVSREKKESFPLTVTSAQKNPTAFYLCASSYGGVATNEKLFFGSGTQLSVL.

The V call is TRBV11-2, the J call TRBJ2-3, with TRBD2 matching over 7 bases. Germline CDR1 is SGHAT and CDR2 is FQNNGV. Trimming at V came to 1 base and at J to 3 bases, leaving 4 bases not matched to a gene. This CDR3 contains 15 residues. The chain's CDR3 is CASSLGGTTTDTQYF. The CDR3 DNA follows: TGTGCCAGCAGCTTAGGAGGGACTACTACAGATACGCAGTATTTT. Complete variable domain (other parts from reference TRBV11-2 and TRBJ2-3): EAGVAQSPRYKIIEKRQSVAFWCNPISGHATLYWYQQILGQGPKLLIQFQNNGVVDDSQLPKDRFSAERLKGVDSTLKIQPAKLEDSAVYLCASSLGGTTTDTQYFGPGTRLTVL.

This clone has a handful of counts. The V gene is TRBV2, the J gene TRBJ1-1; 7 bases agree with TRBD1. Trimming removed 7 bases from V and 4 bases from J; junction bases left unmatched: 12. Germline CDR1 SNHLY, CDR2 FYNNEI. This CDR3 is built from 15 residues. The CDR3 bases are TGTGCCAGCATGAAGGAGGGGGCGCTGGGCACTGAAGCTTTCTTT. Residues: CASMKEGALGTEAFF.

V usage is TRBV11-2 and J usage is TRBJ2-5; D perhaps matches TRBD1 (5 bases). The germline V gene encodes CDR1 SGHAT and CDR2 FQNNGV. The CDR3 is 15 amino acids. V lost 3 bases and J 5 bases, leaving 16 bases between the germline ends. Here the CDR3 reads CASSFVRGPQETQYF. CDR3 DNA sequence: TGTGCCAGCAGCTTTGTAAGGGGCCCCCAGGAGACCCAGTACTTC.

The CDR3 is CASSPDFLLGYTF. Here the CDR3 DNA reads TGTGCCAGCAGCCCGGACTTCCTCCTCGGCTACACCTTC. The rearrangement uses TRBV6-5 and TRBJ1-2; D remains unclear. The germline V gene has CDR1 MNHEY and CDR2 SVGAGI. V shed 6 bases and J shed 8 bases, with 16 bases lying between them. CDR3 length: 13 residues.